This T cell receptor (beta chain) was identified in a study of PD-1 blockade in classical Hodgkin lymphoma. General study points: TCR diversity at baseline was reported to be reduced in newly diagnosed patients relative to healthy donors. The authors have not defined what causes the repertoire differences, possibly disease activity or prior therapy.

The assay was immunoSEQ multiplex PCR, and TCRdb's table has in-frame clones only and misses some. The profile shows over 60,000 clones, approximately 93% of them singletons. The time point was: newly diagnosed, previously untreated cHL patient sample. Comparator PBMCs were from newly diagnosed, untreated classical Hodgkin lymphoma. Germline lookup yields CDR1 LNHDA and CDR2 SQIVND (reference sequence). The V gene end was trimmed by 5 bases and the J gene end by 2 bases; junction bases not matched to a gene: 7. The CDR3 runs to 15 residues. About this clone: What it recognizes is unknown.

This rearrangement joins TRBV19 to TRBJ2-7; 9 bases are shared with TRBD2. Sequencing input: peripheral blood mononuclear cells (PBMCs). The sequence was collected from a human donor with classical Hodgkin lymphoma. The CDR3: CASSHSSGATYEQYF. CDR3 bases: TGTGCCAGTAGTCATTCTAGCGGGGCCACCTACGAGCAGTACTTC.